This TCR beta chain is from a study of OX40 agonist ivuxolimab in advanced cancers. Context from the whole study: Ivuxolimab, which targeted the costimulatory receptor OX40 (CD134), was an agonistic, fully human IgG2 monoclonal antibody. Prior anti-PD-1, anti-PD-L1 or anti-CTLA-4 therapy was permitted, and checkpoint inhibitors had been received by roughly 42% of dose-escalation patients. The purpose of peripheral TCRbeta sequencing was to test whether ivuxolimab changed TCR sequence diversity and led to clonal T-cell expansion. Intravenous ivuxolimab was administered to patients every 2 weeks at six dose levels: 0.01, 0.1, 0.3, 1.5, 3 and 10 mg/kg. Of the approximately 50 dose-escalation patients, hepatocellular carcinoma was present in approximately 20, melanoma in approximately 15, renal cell carcinoma in 9 and head and neck cancer in 9. In the dose-escalation cohort, over 65% of patients were male, and the mean age was approximately 55 years, with a range of about 23 to 85. Three dose-escalation patients achieved partial responses, one with hepatocellular carcinoma and two with cutaneous melanoma. The paper covers the monotherapy dose-escalation part of the phase I ivuxolimab trial, which included N ≈ 57 patients. What the study reported, not specific to this receptor: On average, CD8+ T cells showed more expanded clones than CD4+ T cells after ivuxolimab. Low levels of normalized T-cell clonal expansion were also seen in some nonresponding patients. In the 0.1-3.0 mg/kg groups, partial responders were among the patients with the lowest normalized peripheral clonal expansion, particularly in CD8+ T cells. The antigen specificity of the clonally expanded peripheral T cells was not determined. Clonal expansion of both CD4+ and CD8+ blood T cells was observed from baseline to week 6 at doses 0.1 to 3.0 mg/kg.

Patients with a history of autoimmune disease or receiving systemic immunosuppression were excluded from the trial. Peripheral blood for TCR sequencing was collected from all dose cohorts at baseline, on cycle 4 day 1, and on cycle 7 day 1. The samples were drawn from a first-in-human, open-label, multicenter phase I dose-escalation trial of ivuxolimab. Adults with locally advanced or metastatic melanoma, renal cell, hepatocellular, or head and neck squamous cell carcinoma were enrolled in the trial. CD4+ and CD8+ T cells were sorted separately from peripheral blood before TCR sequencing. A word on this clone: Its recognized antigen is unknown. No much larger clone is present one base from it, and per-base qualities are unavailable.

To sequence the TCRbeta CDR3 region, genomic DNA was isolated from the sorted cells. The immunoSEQ Assay was used to sequence the TCRbeta CDR3 regions. TCRdb retrieved this table from immuneACCESS and kept in-frame rearrangements only. Not all clones are present; in checked studies, unresolved V genes account for under half, and no reason is known for the remainder. In all, the sample holds under 95,000 clones, and roughly 93% of those were seen once. The ten largest clonotypes hold 5.5% to 7% of the sample. This sequence originates from an adult with an advanced solid tumor such as melanoma, head and neck, liver or kidney cancer. This specimen consisted of CD4+ or CD8+ T cells sorted from blood, obtained in a trial of the OX40 agonist ivuxolimab.

This receptor has the CDR3 CASGNEAFF. The DNA reads TGTGCCAGCGGGAATGAAGCTTTCTTT. The V and J genes are TRBV19 and TRBJ1-1, with the D gene not confidently named. V and J lose 9 bases and 7 bases, and a span of 6 bases separates them. The germline V gene (reference sequence) provides CDR1 LNHDA and CDR2 SQIVND. The CDR3 runs 9 amino acids, cysteine and phenylalanine included. Only the CDR3 region is kept as DNA, spanning 27 bases read in frame from base 1.